This T cell receptor beta chain was captured in a study of cytotoxic CD8 clonotypes in ibrutinib-treated CLL. Study-wide results and limits: Samples were collected at differing times from sustained-remission and progressing patients.

This CDR3 spans 17 amino acids. In germline, CDR1 is LGHNA, CDR2 YSLEER. V dropped 0 bases and J dropped 4; count of bases not matched to a gene: 11. On this clone: The antigen is not known.

The data were produced by immunoSEQ multiplex PCR, yet TCRdb's version contains in-frame clones alone and is incomplete. This table has some 310,000 clones, roughly 79% appearing once. This chain joins TRBV4-3 and TRBJ1-2; 7 bases map to TRBD1. The TCR sequence derives from a human donor with chronic lymphocytic leukemia. The sequences come from PBMCs, collected before ibrutinib treatment. The DNA of the CDR3 is TGCGCCAGCAGCCAAGATTGGGGGTCGGCAGGGGGCTATGGCTACACCTTC. It translates to CASSQDWGSAGGYGYTF.